This TCR beta chain was found in a study of blood T cells in healthy people across ages. Whole-study context: Researchers report that template switching captured about one barcoded beta molecule per two T cells. Study outcomes and limitations: Naive and antigen-experienced cells were not separated, limiting conclusive comparison.

Germline assignment: CDR1 SQVTM and CDR2 ANQGSEA. Trimming took 6 bases from V and 2 from J; bases not matched to a gene: 6. There are 13 residues in the CDR3. The second PCR ran about 6 to 12 cycles with a sample-barcoded 5' primer and J-beta primers. Each cDNA molecule, via a template-switch adaptor with 12 random nucleotides, was tagged. TCRdb re-analysed the 5' RACE reads in MiXCR, keeping a single row per CDR3 protein. Among fewer than 800,000 distinct CDR3 sequences listed, approximately 25% were seen once. For this clonotype: Its antigen remains unknown.

This sample was also put to use in a study of T cells of mothers and their children.

The sample was blood. V is TRBV29-1 and J is TRBJ2-7, with 8 positions matching TRBD1. This clonotype originated in a boy aged 5-17 years in good health. The CDR3 loop reads CSVQQGGPYEQYF. The DNA of the CDR3 is TGCAGCGTACAACAGGGGGGCCCCTACGAGCAGTACTTC.